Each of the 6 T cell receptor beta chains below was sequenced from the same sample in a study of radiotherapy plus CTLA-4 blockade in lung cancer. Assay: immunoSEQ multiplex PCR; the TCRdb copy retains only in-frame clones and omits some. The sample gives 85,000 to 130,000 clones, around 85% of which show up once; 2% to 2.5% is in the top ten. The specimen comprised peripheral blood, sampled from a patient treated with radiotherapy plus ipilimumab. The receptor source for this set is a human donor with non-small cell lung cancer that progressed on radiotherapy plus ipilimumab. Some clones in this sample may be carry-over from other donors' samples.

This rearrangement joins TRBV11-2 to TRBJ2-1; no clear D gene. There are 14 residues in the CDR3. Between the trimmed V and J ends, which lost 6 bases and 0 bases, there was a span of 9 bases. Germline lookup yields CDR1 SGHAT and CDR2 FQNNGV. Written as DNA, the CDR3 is TGTGCCAGCAGGTGGCAGTACTCCTACAATGAGCAGTTCTTC. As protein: CASRWQYSYNEQFF.

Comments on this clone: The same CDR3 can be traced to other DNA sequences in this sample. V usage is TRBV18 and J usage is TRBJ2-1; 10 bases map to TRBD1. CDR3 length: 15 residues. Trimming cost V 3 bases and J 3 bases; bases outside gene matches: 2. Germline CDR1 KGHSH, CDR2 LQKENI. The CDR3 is CASSPGTGDYNEQFF. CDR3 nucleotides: TGTGCCAGCTCACCTGGGACAGGGGACTACAATGAGCAGTTCTTC.

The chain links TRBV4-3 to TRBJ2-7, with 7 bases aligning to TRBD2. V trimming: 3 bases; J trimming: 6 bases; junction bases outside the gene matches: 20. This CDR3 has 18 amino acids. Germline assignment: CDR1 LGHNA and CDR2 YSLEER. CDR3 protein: CASSHYLGGEGNAGEQYF. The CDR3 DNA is TGCGCCAGCAGCCATTATCTGGGGGGGGAAGGAAACGCGGGCGAGCAGTACTTC.

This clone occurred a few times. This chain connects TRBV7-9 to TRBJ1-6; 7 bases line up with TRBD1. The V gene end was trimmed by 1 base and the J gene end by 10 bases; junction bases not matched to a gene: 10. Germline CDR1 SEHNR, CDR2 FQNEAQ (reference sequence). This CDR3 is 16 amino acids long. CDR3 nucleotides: TGTGCCAGCAGCTTAGGGGACAGATCCTGGCCGTCACCCCTCCACTTT. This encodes CASSLGDRSWPSPLHF.

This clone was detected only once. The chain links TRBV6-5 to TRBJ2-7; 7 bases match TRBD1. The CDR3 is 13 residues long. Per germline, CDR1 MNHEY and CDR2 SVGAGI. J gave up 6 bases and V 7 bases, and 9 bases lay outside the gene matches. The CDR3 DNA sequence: TGTGCCAGCAAAATGGGACAGAGTCTCGAGCAGTACTTC. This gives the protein CASKMGQSLEQYF.

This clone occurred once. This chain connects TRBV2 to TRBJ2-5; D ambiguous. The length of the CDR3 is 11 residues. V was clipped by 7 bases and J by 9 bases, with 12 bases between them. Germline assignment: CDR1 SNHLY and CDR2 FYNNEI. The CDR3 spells CASTLSWAQYF. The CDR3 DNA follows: TGTGCCAGCACCCTGAGCTGGGCCCAGTACTTC.